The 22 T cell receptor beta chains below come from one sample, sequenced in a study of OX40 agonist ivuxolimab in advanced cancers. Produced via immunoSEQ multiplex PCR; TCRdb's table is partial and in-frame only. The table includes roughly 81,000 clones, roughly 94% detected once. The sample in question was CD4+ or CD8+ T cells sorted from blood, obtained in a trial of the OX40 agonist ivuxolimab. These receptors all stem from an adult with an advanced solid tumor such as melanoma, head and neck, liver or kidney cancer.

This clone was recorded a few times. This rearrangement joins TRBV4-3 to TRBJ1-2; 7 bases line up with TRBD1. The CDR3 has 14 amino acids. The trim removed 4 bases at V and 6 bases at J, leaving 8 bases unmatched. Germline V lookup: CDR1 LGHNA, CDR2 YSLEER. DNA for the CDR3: TGCGCCAGCAGCCCGTATACAGGGGATAATGGCTACACCTTC. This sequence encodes CASSPYTGDNGYTF.

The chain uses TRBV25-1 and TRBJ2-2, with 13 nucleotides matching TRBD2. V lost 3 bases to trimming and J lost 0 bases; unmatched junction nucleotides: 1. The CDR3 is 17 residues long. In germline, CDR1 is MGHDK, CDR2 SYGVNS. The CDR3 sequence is CASSDGLAGANTGELFF. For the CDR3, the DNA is TGTGCCAGCAGTGACGGACTAGCGGGAGCGAACACCGGGGAGCTGTTTTTT.

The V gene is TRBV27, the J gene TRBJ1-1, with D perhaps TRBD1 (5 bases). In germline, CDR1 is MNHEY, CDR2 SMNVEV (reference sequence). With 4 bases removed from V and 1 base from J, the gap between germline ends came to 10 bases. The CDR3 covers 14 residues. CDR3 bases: TGTGCCAGCAGTTACGGGACTCCGAACACTGAAGCTTTCTTT. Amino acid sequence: CASSYGTPNTEAFF.

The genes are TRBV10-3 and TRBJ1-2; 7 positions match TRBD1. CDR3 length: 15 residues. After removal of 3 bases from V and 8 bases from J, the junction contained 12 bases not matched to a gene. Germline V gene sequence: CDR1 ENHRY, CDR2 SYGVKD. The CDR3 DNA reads TGTGCCATCAGTGAAAACCGACAGGGTCCAGGCGGCTACACCTTC. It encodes CAISENRQGPGGYTF.

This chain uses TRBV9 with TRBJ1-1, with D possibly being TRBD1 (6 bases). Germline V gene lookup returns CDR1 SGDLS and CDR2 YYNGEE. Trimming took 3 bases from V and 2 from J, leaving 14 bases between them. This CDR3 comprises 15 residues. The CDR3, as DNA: TGTGCCAGCAGCGATGACCAGGGGTCCAACACTGAAGCTTTCTTT. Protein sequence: CASSDDQGSNTEAFF.

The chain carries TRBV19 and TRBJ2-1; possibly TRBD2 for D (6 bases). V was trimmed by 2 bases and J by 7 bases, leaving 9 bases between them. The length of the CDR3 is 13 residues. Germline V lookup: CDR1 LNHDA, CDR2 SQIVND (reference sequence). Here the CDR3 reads CASSIRGINEQFF. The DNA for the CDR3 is TGTGCCAGTAGTATACGCGGGATAAATGAGCAGTTCTTC. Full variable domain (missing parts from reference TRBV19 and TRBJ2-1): DGGITQSPKYLFRKEGQNVTLSCEQNLNHDAMYWYRQDPGQGLRLIYYSQIVNDFQKGDIAEGYSVSREKKESFPLTVTSAQKNPTAFYLCASSIRGINEQFFGPGTRLTVL.

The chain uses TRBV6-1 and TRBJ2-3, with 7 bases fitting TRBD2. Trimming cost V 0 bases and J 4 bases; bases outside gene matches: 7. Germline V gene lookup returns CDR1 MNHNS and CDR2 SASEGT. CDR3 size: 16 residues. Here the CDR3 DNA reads TGTGCCAGCAGTGAAGCTGGCGGGAGCCCCTCAGATACGCAGTATTTT. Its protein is CASSEAGGSPSDTQYF.

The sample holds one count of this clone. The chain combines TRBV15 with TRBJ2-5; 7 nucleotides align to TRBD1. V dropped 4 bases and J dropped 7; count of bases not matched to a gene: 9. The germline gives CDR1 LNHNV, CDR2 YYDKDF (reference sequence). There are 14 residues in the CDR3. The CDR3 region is CATSKRRGPRTQYF. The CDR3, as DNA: TGTGCCACCAGCAAGAGAAGGGGGCCCAGGACCCAGTACTTC. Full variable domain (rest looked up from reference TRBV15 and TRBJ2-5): DAMVIQNPRYQVTQFGKPVTLSCSQTLNHNVMYWYQQKSSQAPKLLFHYYDKDFNNEADTPDNFQSRRPNTSFCFLDIRSPGLGDTAMYLCATSKRRGPRTQYFGPGTRLLVL.

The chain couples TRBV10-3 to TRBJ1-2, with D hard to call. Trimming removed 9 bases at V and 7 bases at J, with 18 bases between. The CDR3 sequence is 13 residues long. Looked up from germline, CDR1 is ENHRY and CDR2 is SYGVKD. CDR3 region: CAILRADGGGYTF. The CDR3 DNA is TGTGCCATTCTGCGGGCCGATGGTGGTGGCTACACCTTC.

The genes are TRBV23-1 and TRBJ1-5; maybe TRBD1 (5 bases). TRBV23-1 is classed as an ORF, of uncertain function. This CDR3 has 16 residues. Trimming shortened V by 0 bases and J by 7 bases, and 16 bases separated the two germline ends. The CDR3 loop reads CASSQSVVGDGQPQHF. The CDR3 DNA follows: TGCGCCAGCAGTCAATCGGTTGTGGGGGACGGCCAGCCCCAGCATTTT.

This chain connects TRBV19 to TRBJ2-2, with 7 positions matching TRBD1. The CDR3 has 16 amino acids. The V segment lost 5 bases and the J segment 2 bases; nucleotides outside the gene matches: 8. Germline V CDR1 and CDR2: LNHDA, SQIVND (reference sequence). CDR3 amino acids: CASSSFGQENTGELFF. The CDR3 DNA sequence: TGTGCCAGTAGTTCCTTCGGACAGGAAAACACCGGGGAGCTGTTTTTT.

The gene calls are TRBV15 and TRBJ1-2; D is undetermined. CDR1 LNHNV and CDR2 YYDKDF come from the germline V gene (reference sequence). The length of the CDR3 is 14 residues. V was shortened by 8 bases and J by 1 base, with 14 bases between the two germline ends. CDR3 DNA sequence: TGTGCCACCCGACCAGGTCGTGGTAACTATGGCTACACCTTC. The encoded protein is CATRPGRGNYGYTF. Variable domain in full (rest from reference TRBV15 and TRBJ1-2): DAMVIQNPRYQVTQFGKPVTLSCSQTLNHNVMYWYQQKSSQAPKLLFHYYDKDFNNEADTPDNFQSRRPNTSFCFLDIRSPGLGDTAMYLCATRPGRGNYGYTFGSGTRLTVV.

DNA of the CDR3: TGCGCCAGCAGCCAAGAAGTAGCGGGGATAACCTACGAGCAGTACTTC. Residues: CASSQEVAGITYEQYF. The rearrangement joins TRBV4-3 to TRBJ2-7, with 8 bases that match TRBD2. Per germline, CDR1 LGHNA and CDR2 YSLEER. CDR3 size: 16 residues. V gave up 0 bases and J gave up 2 bases; unmatched junction bases: 6.

The CDR3 sequence: CASSQHIANYGYTF. CDR3 coding DNA: TGCGCCAGCAGCCAACACATTGCTAACTATGGCTACACCTTC. The V gene is TRBV4-3, the J gene TRBJ1-2; no definite D call. Germline CDR1 LGHNA, CDR2 YSLEER. V shed 2 bases and J shed 0 bases, with 7 bases lying between them. The CDR3 extends over 14 amino acids.

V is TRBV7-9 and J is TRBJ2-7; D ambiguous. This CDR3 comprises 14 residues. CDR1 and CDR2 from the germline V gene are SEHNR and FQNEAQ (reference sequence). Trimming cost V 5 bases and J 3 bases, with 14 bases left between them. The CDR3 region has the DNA TGTGCCAGCAGCACCCGGGTCGAGGTCTACGAGCAGTACTTC. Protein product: CASSTRVEVYEQYF.

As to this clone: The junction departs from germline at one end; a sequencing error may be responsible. CDR3 coding DNA: TGTGCTAGCAGCTTAGTTCTTGGGGGAAAACTGTTTTTT. Encoded protein: CASSLVLGGKLFF. The chain joins TRBV7-7 to TRBJ1-4, with D perhaps matching TRBD1 (5 bases). The CDR3 runs 13 residues. Germline CDR1 reads SSHAT; CDR2 reads FNYEAQ (reference sequence).

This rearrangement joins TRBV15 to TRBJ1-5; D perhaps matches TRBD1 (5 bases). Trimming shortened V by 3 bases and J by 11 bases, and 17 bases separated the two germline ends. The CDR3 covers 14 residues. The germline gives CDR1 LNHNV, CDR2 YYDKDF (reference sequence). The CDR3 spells CATSRGREVRTQHF. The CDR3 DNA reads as TGTGCCACCAGCAGGGGCAGGGAGGTACGGACCCAGCATTTT.

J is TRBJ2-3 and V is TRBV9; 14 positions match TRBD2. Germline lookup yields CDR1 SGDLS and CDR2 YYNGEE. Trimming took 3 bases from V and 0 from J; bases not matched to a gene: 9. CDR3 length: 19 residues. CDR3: CASSGPGTSGRLSTDTQYF. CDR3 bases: TGTGCCAGCAGCGGGCCTGGGACTAGCGGGAGACTCAGCACAGATACGCAGTATTTT.

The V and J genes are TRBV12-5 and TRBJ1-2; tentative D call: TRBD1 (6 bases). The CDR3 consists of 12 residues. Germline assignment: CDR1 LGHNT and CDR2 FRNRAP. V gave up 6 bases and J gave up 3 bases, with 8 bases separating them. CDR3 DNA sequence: TGTGCTAGTGGGGACAGTCACTATGGCTACACCTTC. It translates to CASGDSHYGYTF.

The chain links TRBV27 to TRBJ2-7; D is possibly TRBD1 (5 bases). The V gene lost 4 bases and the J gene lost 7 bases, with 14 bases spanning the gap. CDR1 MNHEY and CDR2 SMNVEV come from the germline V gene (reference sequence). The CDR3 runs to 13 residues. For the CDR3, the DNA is TGTGCCAGCAGTTGGGGCAGCCTACGGGAGCAGTACTTC. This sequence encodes CASSWGSLREQYF.

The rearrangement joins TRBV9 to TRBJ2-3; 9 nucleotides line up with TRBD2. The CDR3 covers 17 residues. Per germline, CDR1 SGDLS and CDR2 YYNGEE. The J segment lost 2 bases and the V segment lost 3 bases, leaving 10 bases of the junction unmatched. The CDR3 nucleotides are TGTGCCAGCAGCGCGGGTCGACTAGCGGACCCCACAGATACGCAGTATTTT. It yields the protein CASSAGRLADPTDTQYF.

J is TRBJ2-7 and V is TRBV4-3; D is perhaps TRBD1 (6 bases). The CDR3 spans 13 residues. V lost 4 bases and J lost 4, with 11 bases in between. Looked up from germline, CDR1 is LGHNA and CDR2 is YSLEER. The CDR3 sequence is CASSPFQGYEQYF. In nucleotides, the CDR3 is TGCGCCAGCAGCCCATTCCAGGGGTACGAGCAGTACTTC.